Listed below are T cell receptor beta chains from one sample, sequenced in a study of vaccination and CD4 T cells after COVID-19. Their antigen targets remain unknown. TCRdb re-derived calls from the PCR reads in MiXCR, one entry per CDR3 protein. Of roughly 12,000 distinct CDR3 sequences listed, 75% to 85% are singletons. Material for sequencing was CD4+ T cells from blood, cultured in vitro. All receptors derive from a human donor who had recovered from COVID-19. CDR3s include the opening cysteine and the closing phenylalanine or tryptophan. The D gene is left open where the match is weak. Not every row has a clone size; where given, it reads once, few, many or a size class.

size,D,V,J,CDR3,DNA
few,-,TRBV29-1,TRBJ2-3,CSDWRGNTDTQYF,TGCAGCGACTGGAGGGGAAACACAGATACGCAGTATTTT
-,-,TRBV28,TRBJ1-1,CAAKVDTEAFF,TGTGCCGCAAAGGTGGACACTGAAGCTTTCTTT
large,TRBD1,TRBV19,TRBJ1-5,CASSIAGQINQPQHF,TGTGCCAGTAGTATAGCGGGACAGATCAATCAGCCCCAGCATTTT
-,-,TRBV29-1,TRBJ2-1,CSVDWGTF,TGCAGCGTTGATTGGGGGACTTTC
-,TRBD1,TRBV7-6,TRBJ1-2,CASSQETGPRGYTF,TGCGCCAGCAGCCAGGAGACAGGGCCCAGGGGCTACACCTTC
once,-,TRBV12-3/TRBV12-4,TRBJ1-5,CASTVAGINQPQHF,TGTGCCAGCACCGTGGCAGGGATCAATCAGCCCCAGCATTTT
-,-,TRBV7-8,TRBJ1-2,CASSLGGNNYGYTF,TGTGCCAGCAGCTTAGGGGGGAATAACTATGGCTACACCTTC
-,-,TRBV20-1,TRBJ1-2,CSASHQVNYGYTF,TGCAGTGCTAGTCATCAGGTCAACTATGGCTACACCTTC
few,TRBD1,TRBV7-9,TRBJ1-6,CASSPAGTGNSPLHF,TGTGCCAGCAGCCCCGCGGGGACAGGAAATTCACCCCTCCACTTT
-,TRBD1,TRBV6-2/TRBV6-3,TRBJ1-2,CASSRSGTGHFNTF,TGTGCCAGCAGCCGCTCCGGGACAGGGCATTTCAACACCTTC
once,TRBD1,TRBV10-2,TRBJ1-5,CATQGGPKGRSNQPQHF,TGCGCCACCCAGGGGGGGCCGAAGGGGCGAAGCAATCAGCCCCAGCATTTT
-,-,TRBV27,TRBJ1-5,CASWTRRGGRIFPQHF,TGTGCCAGCTGGACGAGGAGGGGGGGCCGGATTTTTCCCCAGCATTTT
-,-,TRBV6-2/TRBV6-3,TRBJ2-7,CAISIGTKGSEQYF,TGTGCCATCAGTATCGGTACCAAAGGAAGCGAGCAGTACTTC